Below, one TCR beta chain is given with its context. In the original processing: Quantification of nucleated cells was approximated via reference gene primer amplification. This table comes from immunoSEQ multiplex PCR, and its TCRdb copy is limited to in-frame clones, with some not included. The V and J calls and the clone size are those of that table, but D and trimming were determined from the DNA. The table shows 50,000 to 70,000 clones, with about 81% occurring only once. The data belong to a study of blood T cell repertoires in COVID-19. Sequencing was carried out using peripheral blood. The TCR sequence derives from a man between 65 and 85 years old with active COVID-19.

CDR3: CASSVQQGDGTEAFF. The CDR3 nucleotides are TGTGCCAGTAGTGTCCAACAGGGGGATGGCACTGAAGCTTTCTTT. The chain recombines TRBV19 with TRBJ1-1; the match to TRBD1 covers 8 bases. The CDR3 covers 15 residues. Trimming cost V 5 bases and J 4 bases; bases outside gene matches: 9. Germline CDR1 is LNHDA and CDR2 is SQIVND (reference sequence).